Following are 11 T cell receptor beta chains from one sample sequenced in a study of Graves' ophthalmopathy and Graves' hyperthyroidism. The authors amplified TCR beta CDR3 regions, and they did so from RNA transcripts for repertoire sequencing. An opening RT-PCR round employed HTBI primers and preceded a second-round multiplex PCR. Each CDR3 protein gets one entry after TCRdb re-called the multiplex PCR reads with MiXCR. The sample shows some 360,000 distinct CDR3 sequences, about 17% of them seen only once. The material sequenced was peripheral blood. The receptors here all came from an adult woman with stable Graves' hyperthyroidism.

This clonotype was found many times. The rearrangement joins TRBV30 to TRBJ2-2; TRBD2 matches 9 bases. Germline V gives CDR1 GTSNPN, CDR2 SVGIG (reference sequence). The CDR3 contains 16 residues. The V gene end was trimmed by 0 bases and the J gene end by 3 bases; junction bases not matched to a gene: 5. The CDR3 spells CAWSVGGLAYTGELFF. The CDR3 nucleotides are TGTGCCTGGAGTGTAGGGGGACTAGCTTACACCGGGGAGCTGTTTTTT.

This clonotype was detected many times. The chain combines TRBV7-2 with TRBJ2-7; no clear D. The CDR3 has 12 amino acids. Trimming cost V 5 bases and J 4 bases, with 9 bases left between them. Germline V gene sequence: CDR1 SGHTA, CDR2 FQGNSA. CDR3 coding DNA: TGTGCCAGCAGCATCCAAAGTTACGAGCAGTACTTC. It yields the protein CASSIQSYEQYF.

This clonotype was found many times. The chain is built from TRBV6-5 and TRBJ1-5; D is unresolved. V was cut by 2 bases and J by 0 bases, with 8 bases left in between. Germline V gives CDR1 MNHEY, CDR2 SVGAGI. The CDR3 runs 15 residues. CDR3: CASSYGIHSNQPQHF. The DNA for the CDR3 is TGTGCCAGCAGTTACGGAATCCATAGCAATCAGCCCCAGCATTTT.

This clonotype was detected ten times or more. The V gene is TRBV7-9, the J gene TRBJ2-4; no firm D call. This CDR3 has 15 amino acids. V shed 1 base and J shed 0 bases, with 7 bases lying between them. CDR1 is SEHNR and CDR2 is FQNEAQ in the germline V gene (reference sequence). The CDR3 region is CASSLGSVAKNIQYF. Written as DNA, the CDR3 is TGTGCCAGCAGCTTAGGTTCAGTAGCCAAAAACATTCAGTACTTC. Full variable domain (missing parts from reference TRBV7-9 and TRBJ2-4): DTGVSQNPRHKITKRGQNVTFRCDPISEHNRLYWYRQTLGQGPEFLTYFQNEAQLEKSRLLSDRFSAERPKGSFSTLEIQRTEQGDSAMYLCASSLGSVAKNIQYFGAGTRLSVL.

At least ten counts were recorded for this clonotype. This chain connects TRBV7-8 to TRBJ1-3, with a possible D match to TRBD1 (5 bases). Germline CDR1 reads SGHVS; CDR2 reads FQNEAQ. The CDR3 has 16 amino acids. Trimming left V 5 bases short and J 0 bases short, with 14 bases between. In nucleotides, the CDR3 is TGTGCCAGCAGCCCACGACTGGGGCACTCTGGAAACACCATATATTTT. This codes for CASSPRLGHSGNTIYF. Drawing the rest from reference TRBV7-8 and TRBJ1-3, the complete variable domain is GAGVSQSPRYKVAKRGQDVALRCDPISGHVSLFWYQQALGQGPEFLTYFQNEAQLDKSGLPSDRFFAERPEGSVSTLKIQRTQQEDSAVYLCASSPRLGHSGNTIYFGEGSWLTVV.

This clonotype was counted many times. This chain joins TRBV7-2 and TRBJ1-1; no firm D call. The CDR3 length is 15 residues. Germline CDR1 reads SGHTA; CDR2 reads FQGNSA. The germline V and J ends were trimmed by 0 bases and 4 bases, with 12 bases remaining between them. The CDR3 DNA sequence: TGTGCCAGCAGCTTAGCCGGAGGGCGCGTCACTGAAGCTTTCTTT. Encoded protein: CASSLAGGRVTEAFF.

This clonotype was found many times. This chain joins TRBV3-1 and TRBJ2-7; D is possibly TRBD1 (5 bases). This CDR3 is 13 amino acids long. The V end was cut by 4 bases, the J end by 6 bases, with 13 bases between. Germline lookup yields CDR1 LGHDT and CDR2 YNNKEL (reference sequence). CDR3 DNA: TGTGCCAGCAGCCCACCATGGCAGGGCGAGCAGTACTTC. This encodes CASSPPWQGEQYF.

This clonotype was recorded many times. This chain links TRBV7-2 with TRBJ1-1; TRBD1 might be the D (6 bases). This CDR3 has 18 residues. CDR1 and CDR2 from the germline V gene are SGHTA and FQGNSA. V was clipped by 6 bases and J by 3 bases, with 26 bases between them. CDR3 amino acids: CASRHPRGGRFGDTEAFF. The CDR3 DNA reads TGTGCCAGCAGACATCCCCGGGGGGGGCGCTTTGGGGACACTGAAGCTTTCTTT.

The table lists this clonotype with a count of one. The chain employs TRBV6-1 and TRBJ1-1, with D possibly TRBD1 on 5 matching bases. Trimming cost V 4 bases and J 1 base, with 10 bases left between them. The CDR3 length is 14 residues. Germline V lookup: CDR1 MNHNS, CDR2 SASEGT. As DNA, the CDR3 is TGTGCCAGCAGTGTCCAAGACAGGAACACTGAAGCTTTCTTT. Protein product: CASSVQDRNTEAFF.

This clonotype has at least ten counts. CDR3 loop: CASSRLGAAYGYTF. DNA for the CDR3: TGTGCCAGCAGCCGACTTGGGGCCGCCTATGGCTACACCTTC. The genes are TRBV7-9 and TRBJ1-2, with D tentatively TRBD1 (5 bases). Trimming shortened V by 5 bases and J by 4 bases, and 14 bases separated the two germline ends. Germline assignment: CDR1 SEHNR and CDR2 FQNEAQ (reference sequence). This CDR3 spans 14 amino acids.

This clonotype was seen repeatedly, ten times or more. The chain employs TRBV6-2 or TRBV6-3 and TRBJ2-7, with D perhaps assigned TRBD1 or TRBD2 (6 bases each). This CDR3 region has 14 residues. Per the germline V gene, CDR1 is MNHEY and CDR2 is SVGEGT. V lost 10 bases to trimming and J lost 3 bases, with 19 bases between them. DNA of the CDR3: TGTGCCACTTCCGAGGGGGGATGGGGCTACGAGCAGTACTTC. It codes for CATSEGGWGYEQYF.